A single sample is the source of the 23 T cell receptor beta chains below, sequenced in a study of shared clonotypes between healthy human individuals. Sequencing used immunoSEQ multiplex PCR; TCRdb keeps in-frame clones, though not all of them. The sample has around 2,100,000 clones; about 94% are singletons. Naive CD8 cells, CD45RO-negative and positively selected for CCR7, excluded terminally differentiated effector memory CD45RA+ cells. Sample: naive CD8+ T cells sorted from blood. The origin of the receptors is a man aged 18 to 35 in good health.

V gene TRBV5-4 combines with J gene TRBJ1-1; D gene ambiguous. Germline V gene sequence: CDR1 SGHNT, CDR2 YYREEE (reference sequence). This CDR3 spans 14 amino acids. V was cut by 4 bases and J by 8 bases, with 18 bases left in between. The DNA for the CDR3 is TGTGCCAGCAGCCCCGTCAGATCCCAGAAGGAAGCTTTCTTT. It specifies CASSPVRSQKEAFF.

The chain is built from TRBV7-2 and TRBJ2-7; either TRBD1 or TRBD2 may fit D (6 bases each). CDR3 length: 15 residues. Germline V gene sequence: CDR1 SGHTA, CDR2 FQGNSA. Trimming left V 4 bases short and J 3 bases short, with 16 bases between. CDR3 residues: CASSSGGGRSYEQYF. CDR3 in DNA: TGTGCCAGCAGCTCCGGAGGGGGGCGCAGCTACGAGCAGTACTTC.

The CDR3: CASSLTPTQETQYF. The DNA for the CDR3 is TGCGCCAGCAGCTTGACCCCGACCCAAGAGACCCAGTACTTC. The chain joins TRBV5-1 to TRBJ2-5; D is ambiguous. With 1 base removed from V and 1 base from J, the gap between germline ends came to 8 bases. This CDR3 spans 14 amino acids. Germline V gene sequence: CDR1 SGHRS, CDR2 YFSETQ.

V and J are TRBV19 and TRBJ2-2; 8 bases match TRBD1. V shed 2 bases, J shed 4 bases, and the junction held 15 bases outside the gene matches. CDR1 and CDR2 from the germline V gene are LNHDA and SQIVND (reference sequence). The CDR3 has 19 residues. The CDR3 loop reads CASSISGQGAFGATGELFF. In nucleotides, the CDR3 is TGTGCCAGTAGTATATCGGGGCAGGGGGCCTTCGGGGCCACCGGGGAGCTGTTTTTT. The variable domain in full, completed from reference TRBV19 and TRBJ2-2, reads DGGITQSPKYLFRKEGQNVTLSCEQNLNHDAMYWYRQDPGQGLRLIYYSQIVNDFQKGDIAEGYSVSREKKESFPLTVTSAQKNPTAFYLCASSISGQGAFGATGELFFGEGSRLTVL.

This chain joins TRBV5-8 and TRBJ2-1, with D hard to call. CDR3 length: 13 amino acids. Germline V CDR1 and CDR2: SGHTS, YDEGEE. V lost 0 bases to trimming and J lost 4 bases, with 5 bases between them. This CDR3 reads CASSLGLYNEQFF. The CDR3 nucleotides are TGTGCCAGCAGCTTGGGGCTGTACAATGAGCAGTTCTTC.

The chain joins TRBV20-1 to TRBJ1-1; a possible D gene is TRBD1 (5 bases). The CDR3 length is 10 residues. V was shortened by 3 bases and J by 8 bases, with 7 bases between the two germline ends. Per germline, CDR1 DFQATT and CDR2 SNEGSKA (reference sequence). CDR3 in amino acids: CSASGGEAFF. In DNA, the CDR3 is TGCAGTGCTAGCGGGGGAGAAGCTTTCTTT.

V usage is TRBV10-2 and J usage is TRBJ1-1, with D possibly TRBD1 on 5 matching bases. Trimming took off 4 bases at V and 3 bases at J, with 27 bases between the two ends. The length of the CDR3 is 19 residues. CDR1 and CDR2 (germline): WSHSY, SAAADI. Here the CDR3 DNA reads TGCGCCAGCAGTGCTTTCCAACTAGAGGGGAATCAAGCCTACACTGAAGCTTTCTTT. The encoded protein is CASSAFQLEGNQAYTEAFF.

The chain recombines TRBV6-5 with TRBJ2-7; D possibly corresponds to TRBD2 (6 bases). V dropped 0 bases and J dropped 3 bases, with 12 bases sitting between them. The CDR3 totals 15 residues. CDR1 and CDR2 from the germline V gene are MNHEY and SVGAGI. For the CDR3, the DNA is TGTGCCAGCAGTTACTCGTGGGAGGACCACTACGAGCAGTACTTC. This encodes CASSYSWEDHYEQYF.

This chain links TRBV7-9 with TRBJ2-4; tentative D call: TRBD1 (6 bases). Germline CDR1 is SEHNR and CDR2 is FQNEAQ (reference sequence). This CDR3 contains 17 residues. V was pared by 1 base and J by 0 bases, with 13 bases between. The CDR3 coding sequence is TGTGCCAGCAGCTTAGGGGGACACGGCGTAGCCAAAAACATTCAGTACTTC. Residues: CASSLGGHGVAKNIQYF.

The chain has TRBV29-1 and TRBJ1-2; a weak D match, TRBD1 (5 bases). The CDR3 is 13 residues long. CDR1 SQVTM and CDR2 ANQGSEA come from the germline V gene. V was trimmed by 4 bases and J by 3 bases, leaving 12 bases between them. This CDR3 reads CSVVLRGDYGYTF. The CDR3 nucleotides are TGCAGCGTTGTCCTGAGGGGCGACTATGGCTACACCTTC.

This chain joins TRBV30 and TRBJ2-5; D gene ambiguous. The CDR3 extends over 13 amino acids. Germline V lookup: CDR1 GTSNPN, CDR2 SVGIG (reference sequence). V lost 1 base, J lost 5 bases, and 11 bases lay in between. Here the CDR3 reads CAWSGWSGETQYF. CDR3 DNA: TGTGCCTGGAGTGGATGGAGTGGGGAGACCCAGTACTTC.

The rearrangement joins TRBV6-1 to TRBJ2-7; TRBD1 matches 7 bases. This CDR3 contains 15 residues. After removal of 4 bases from V and 2 bases from J, the junction contained 8 bases not matched to a gene. The germline CDR1 and CDR2 sequences are MNHNS and SASEGT. DNA of the CDR3: TGTGCCAGCAGTGCCTGGGGGACAGACCCCTACGAGCAGTACTTC. Protein: CASSAWGTDPYEQYF.

CDR3 protein: CASSPWTSGSRTGELFF. The DNA for the CDR3 is TGTGCCAGCAGCCCCTGGACTAGCGGGAGCCGCACCGGGGAGCTGTTTTTT. The J gene is TRBJ2-2, the V gene TRBV5-8, with 13 bases matching TRBD2. The V and J ends lost 4 bases and 4 bases, in that order; junction bases with no gene match: 7. The CDR3 has 17 amino acids. Germline V gene lookup returns CDR1 SGHTS and CDR2 YDEGEE. The full variable domain, completed using reference TRBV5-8 and TRBJ2-2, is EAGVTQSPTHLIKTRGQQATLRCSPISGHTSVYWYQQALGLGLQFLLWYDEGEERNRGNFPPRFSGRQFPNYSSELNVNALELEDSALYLCASSPWTSGSRTGELFFGEGSRLTVL.

The rearrangement uses TRBV10-3 and TRBJ1-1; D might be TRBD1 (5 bases). Deletions cut 10 bases from V and 0 bases from J, with 18 bases between. This CDR3 spans 15 amino acids. Germline CDR1 reads ENHRY; CDR2 reads SYGVKD. CDR3 sequence: CATGVSRGLNTEAFF. CDR3 bases: TGTGCCACGGGGGTATCTAGAGGCCTGAACACTGAAGCTTTCTTT.

J is TRBJ1-1 and V is TRBV6-5, with D unclear. Germline CDR1 is MNHEY and CDR2 is SVGAGI. With 3 bases removed from V and 3 bases from J, the gap between germline ends came to 11 bases. The CDR3 extends over 14 amino acids. The CDR3 region is CASSYAAGDTEAFF. CDR3 DNA: TGTGCCAGCAGTTATGCGGCCGGGGACACTGAAGCTTTCTTT.

This sequence joins TRBV7-9 and TRBJ1-2; D might be TRBD1 (6 bases). The germline V gene encodes CDR1 SEHNR and CDR2 FQNEAQ (reference sequence). This CDR3 comprises 15 residues. Between the trimmed V and J ends, which lost 5 bases and 4 bases, there was a span of 17 bases. The CDR3 nucleotides are TGTGCCAGCAGCATAGGGGGAGAAGAGCTCTATGGCTACACCTTC. Its translation is CASSIGGEELYGYTF.

This clone was recorded once. The chain carries TRBV6-4 and TRBJ2-2; D perhaps matches TRBD1 (5 bases). CDR3 length: 16 residues. V lost 3 bases, J lost 4 bases, and 15 bases lay in between. Germline V CDR1 and CDR2: MRHNA, SNTAGT. The CDR3, as DNA: TGTGCCAGCAGTGAGGTCGGTACAGGTTTCACCGGGGAGCTGTTTTTT. It translates to CASSEVGTGFTGELFF.

On this clone itself: Within the sample, other DNA sequences also encode this same CDR3. The J gene is TRBJ2-7, the V gene TRBV7-9; D gene unclear. Trimming cost V 5 bases and J 2 bases, with 4 bases left between them. The CDR3 loop spans 11 amino acids. Per the germline V gene, CDR1 is SEHNR and CDR2 is FQNEAQ (reference sequence). CDR3 protein: CASSLTYEQYF. CDR3 sequence (DNA): TGTGCCAGCAGCCTGACCTACGAGCAGTACTTC. The full variable domain, rest sourced from reference TRBV7-9 and TRBJ2-7, is DTGVSQNPRHKITKRGQNVTFRCDPISEHNRLYWYRQTLGQGPEFLTYFQNEAQLEKSRLLSDRFSAERPKGSFSTLEIQRTEQGDSAMYLCASSLTYEQYFGPGTRLTVT.

The V gene is TRBV9, the J gene TRBJ1-6, with D perhaps matching TRBD1 (5 bases). Germline V gives CDR1 SGDLS, CDR2 YYNGEE. The CDR3 covers 15 residues. V lost 4 bases, J lost 8 bases, and 16 bases lay in between. The CDR3 nucleotides read TGTGCCAGCAGCTTCTCGGGGGGAATATATTCACCCCTCCACTTT. Amino acid sequence: CASSFSGGIYSPLHF.

V gene TRBV18 combines with J gene TRBJ2-7, with 10 positions matching TRBD2. Germline V gene sequence: CDR1 KGHSH, CDR2 LQKENI. The CDR3 spans 14 residues. The V segment lost 3 bases and the J segment 4 bases; nucleotides outside the gene matches: 3. Here the CDR3 reads CASSPGLATYEQYF. CDR3 sequence (DNA): TGTGCCAGCTCACCGGGACTAGCGACTTACGAGCAGTACTTC.

This chain links TRBV10-2 with TRBJ2-1; 7 bases line up with TRBD2. The CDR3 consists of 14 residues. The germline V gene encodes CDR1 WSHSY and CDR2 SAAADI. Unmatched junction bases numbered 5, after V lost 2 bases and J lost 7 bases. The CDR3 coding sequence is TGCGCCAGCAGTGAGACGGGAGGTAGGAATGAGCAGTTCTTC. Translated, it gives CASSETGGRNEQFF.

This clone was recorded once. Other DNA sequences in the sample encode the same CDR3. V usage is TRBV6-5 and J usage is TRBJ1-2; D is perhaps TRBD1 (5 bases). V was trimmed by 6 bases and J by 8 bases, leaving 16 bases between them. The germline CDR1 and CDR2 sequences are MNHEY and SVGAGI. The CDR3 totals 13 residues. CDR3 amino acids: CASSPGQGDGYTF. Here the CDR3 DNA reads TGTGCCAGCAGCCCCGGGCAGGGAGACGGCTACACCTTC.

The chain links TRBV5-1 to TRBJ2-1, with a weak D call TRBD1 (5 bases). There are 15 residues in the CDR3. The V and J ends lost 4 bases and 2 bases respectively, with 13 bases between them. Per the germline V gene, CDR1 is SGHRS and CDR2 is YFSETQ. Here the CDR3 reads CASSVDSGTYNEQFF. The CDR3 DNA is TGCGCCAGCAGCGTCGACAGTGGGACCTACAATGAGCAGTTCTTC.